The rows below give T cell receptor beta chains drawn from one sample of a study of blood T cells in healthy people across ages. MiXCR, run by TCRdb on the 5' RACE reads, gives a single entry per CDR3 protein. The profile shows 650,000 to 1,000,000 distinct CDR3 sequences, under 40% of them singletons. The sequenced material came from blood. These receptors were obtained from a man aged 18-30 years in good health. Both conserved end residues are part of each CDR3. Fields, in order: J gene, D gene, clone size, V gene, CDR3 length, CDR3 protein, CDR3 DNA. D genes are given only for firm matches. Not every row has a clone size; where given, it reads once, few, many or a size class.

TRBJ1-1,.,.,TRBV12-3/TRBV12-4,14,CASSFLGGGAEAFF,TGTGCCAGCAGTTTTTTAGGGGGGGGGGCTGAAGCTTTCTTT
TRBJ2-3,.,.,TRBV4-1,16,CASSRGQGYGKDTQYF,TGCGCCAGCAGCCGTGGGCAGGGTTATGGGAAAGATACGCAGTATTTT
TRBJ2-7,.,.,TRBV20-1,14,CSASRAGVAYEQYF,TGCAGTGCTAGTAGGGCAGGGGTGGCCTACGAGCAGTACTTC
TRBJ1-1,TRBD1,.,TRBV29-1,12,CSTTGFLTEAFF,TGCAGCACGACAGGGTTTCTCACTGAAGCTTTCTTT
TRBJ2-5,.,.,TRBV9,16,CASSPRRGRIQETQYF,TGTGCCAGCAGCCCGCGTAGGGGACGGATCCAAGAGACCCAGTACTTC
TRBJ2-1,TRBD1,few,TRBV2,14,CASSGPGTGDEQFF,TGTGCCAGCAGTGGACCCGGGACAGGGGATGAGCAGTTCTTC
TRBJ1-4,TRBD1,.,TRBV5-1,15,CASSAPGTGGEKLFF,TGCGCCAGCAGCGCTCCCGGGACAGGGGGCGAAAAACTGTTTTTT
TRBJ1-2,.,few,TRBV4-1,14,CASSQDATAVDYTF,TGCGCCAGCAGCCAAGATGCGACAGCAGTTGACTACACCTTC
TRBJ1-1,.,.,TRBV3-1,14,CASSQLGGNTEAFF,TGTGCCAGCAGCCAATTGGGCGGGAACACTGAAGCTTTCTTT
TRBJ2-3,.,few,TRBV27,15,CASSFGQSATDTQYF,TGTGCCAGCAGTTTTGGGCAGTCCGCCACAGATACGCAGTATTTT
TRBJ2-3,.,many,TRBV7-9,14,CASSPDGSTDTQYF,TGTGCCAGCAGCCCGGACGGAAGCACAGATACGCAGTATTTT
TRBJ2-3,TRBD1,once,TRBV4-2,17,CASSQVPGQGFRDTQYF,TGTGCCAGCAGCCAAGTACCGGGACAGGGTTTCCGAGATACGCAGTATTTT
TRBJ2-7,.,.,TRBV3-1,13,CACSQTDSYEQYF,TGTGCCTGCAGCCAAACCGACAGTTACGAGCAGTACTTC
TRBJ2-7,.,.,TRBV18,12,CASAPALDEQYF,TGTGCCAGCGCACCGGCCCTTGACGAGCAGTACTTC
TRBJ2-3,.,many,TRBV20-1,13,CSAREASPDTQYF,TGCAGTGCTAGAGAGGCTAGCCCGGATACGCAGTATTTT
TRBJ1-1,.,.,TRBV3-1,16,CASSQGLGGEGTEAFF,TGTGCCAGCAGCCAAGGCCTCGGTGGGGAGGGCACTGAAGCTTTCTTT
TRBJ1-1,.,.,TRBV6-5,15,CASSPGSGLSTEAFF,TGTGCCAGCAGTCCTGGCTCAGGGCTGAGCACTGAAGCTTTCTTT
TRBJ2-1,.,few,TRBV5-1,16,CASSLAPQPRGNEQFF,TGCGCCAGCAGCTTGGCCCCCCAACCCAGAGGCAATGAGCAGTTCTTC
TRBJ2-7,TRBD1,.,TRBV2,16,CARANWPGQGSDEQYF,TGTGCCCGCGCCAACTGGCCGGGACAGGGCTCAGACGAGCAGTACTTC
TRBJ1-5,.,.,TRBV7-2,14,CASSFTGNNQPQHF,TGTGCCAGCAGCTTCACTGGTAACAATCAGCCCCAGCATTTT
TRBJ2-5,TRBD1,.,TRBV7-6,16,CASSRLDRGLDNEQYF,TGTGCCAGCAGCCGCCTTGACAGGGGGCTTGACAATGAGCAGTACTTC
TRBJ2-3,.,many,TRBV6-5,13,CASRDTGRDTQYF,TGTGCCAGCAGAGATACAGGTCGGGATACGCAGTATTTT